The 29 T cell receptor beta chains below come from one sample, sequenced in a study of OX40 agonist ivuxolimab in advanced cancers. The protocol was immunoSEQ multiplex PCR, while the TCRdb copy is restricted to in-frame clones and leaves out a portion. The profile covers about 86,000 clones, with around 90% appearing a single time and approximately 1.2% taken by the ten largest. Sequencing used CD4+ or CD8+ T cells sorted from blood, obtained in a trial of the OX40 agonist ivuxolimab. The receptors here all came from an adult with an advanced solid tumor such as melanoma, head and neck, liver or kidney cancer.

The CDR3 DNA follows: TGTGCCAGTAGTATAGGGGCAGGGGGCGAGACCCAGTACTTC. Encoded protein: CASSIGAGGETQYF. The chain links TRBV19 to TRBJ2-5, with 8 bases identical to TRBD1. V lost 1 base to trimming and J lost 5 bases; unmatched junction nucleotides: 3. CDR1 LNHDA and CDR2 SQIVND come from the germline V gene (reference sequence). The CDR3 is 14 residues long.

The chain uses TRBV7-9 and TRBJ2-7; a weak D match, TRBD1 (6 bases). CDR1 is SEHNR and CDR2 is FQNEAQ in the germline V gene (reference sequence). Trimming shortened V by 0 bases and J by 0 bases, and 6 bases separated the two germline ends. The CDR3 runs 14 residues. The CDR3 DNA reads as TGTGCCAGCAGCTTAGCAGGGGGCTCCTACGAGCAGTACTTC. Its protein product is CASSLAGGSYEQYF.

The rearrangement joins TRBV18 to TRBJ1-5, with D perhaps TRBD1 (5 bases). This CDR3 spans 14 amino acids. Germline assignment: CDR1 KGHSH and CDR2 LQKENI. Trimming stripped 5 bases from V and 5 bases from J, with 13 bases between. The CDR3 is CASSSQGIYQPQHF. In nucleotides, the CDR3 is TGTGCCAGCTCATCCCAGGGTATATATCAGCCCCAGCATTTT.

CDR3 amino acids: CASSQVQNTEAFF. The CDR3 region has the DNA TGCGCCAGCAGCCAAGTCCAGAACACTGAAGCTTTCTTT. The chain employs TRBV4-1 and TRBJ1-1; D remains unclear. Germline CDR1 is MGHRA and CDR2 is YSYEKL. Trimming left V 1 base short and J 1 base short, with 4 bases between. The CDR3 length is 13 residues.

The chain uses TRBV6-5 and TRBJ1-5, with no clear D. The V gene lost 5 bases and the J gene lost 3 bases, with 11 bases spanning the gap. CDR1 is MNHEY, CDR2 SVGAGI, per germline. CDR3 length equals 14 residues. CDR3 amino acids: CASSEHGPNQPQHF. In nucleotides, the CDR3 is TGTGCCAGCAGTGAACATGGGCCCAATCAGCCCCAGCATTTT.

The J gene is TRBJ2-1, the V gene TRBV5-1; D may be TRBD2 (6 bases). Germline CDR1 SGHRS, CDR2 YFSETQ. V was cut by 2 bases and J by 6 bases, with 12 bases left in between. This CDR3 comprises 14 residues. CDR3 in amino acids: CASSFTAGPNEQFF. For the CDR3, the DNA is TGCGCCAGCAGCTTTACCGCGGGGCCCAATGAGCAGTTCTTC.

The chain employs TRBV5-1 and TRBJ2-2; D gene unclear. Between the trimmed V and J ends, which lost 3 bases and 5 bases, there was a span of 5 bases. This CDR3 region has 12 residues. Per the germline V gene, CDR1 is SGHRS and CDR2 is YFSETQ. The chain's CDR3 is CASSSLTGELFF. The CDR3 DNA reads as TGCGCCAGCAGCTCGCTGACCGGGGAGCTGTTTTTT.

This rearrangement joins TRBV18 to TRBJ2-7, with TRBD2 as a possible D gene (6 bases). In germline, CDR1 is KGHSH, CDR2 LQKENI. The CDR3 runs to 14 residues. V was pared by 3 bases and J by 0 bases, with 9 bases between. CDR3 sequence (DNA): TGTGCCAGCTCACCGGAGGGGAGCTCCTACGAGCAGTACTTC. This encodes CASSPEGSSYEQYF.

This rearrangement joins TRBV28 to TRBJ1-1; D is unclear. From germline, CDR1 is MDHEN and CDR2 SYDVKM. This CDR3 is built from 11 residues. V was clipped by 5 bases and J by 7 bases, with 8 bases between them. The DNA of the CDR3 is TGTGCCAGCAGTCTGGCGATTGAAGCTTTCTTT. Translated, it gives CASSLAIEAFF.

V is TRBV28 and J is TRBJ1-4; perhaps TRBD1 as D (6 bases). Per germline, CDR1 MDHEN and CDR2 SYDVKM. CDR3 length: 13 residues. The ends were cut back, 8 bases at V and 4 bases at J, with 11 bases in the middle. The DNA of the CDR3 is TGTGCCAGCGGATGGACAGATAATGAAAAACTGTTTTTT. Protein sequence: CASGWTDNEKLFF. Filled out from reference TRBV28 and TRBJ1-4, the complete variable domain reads DVKVTQSSRYLVKRTGEKVFLECVQDMDHENMFWYRQDPGLGLRLIYFSYDVKMKEKGDIPEGYSVSREKKERFSLILESASTNQTSMYLCASGWTDNEKLFFGSGTQLSVL.

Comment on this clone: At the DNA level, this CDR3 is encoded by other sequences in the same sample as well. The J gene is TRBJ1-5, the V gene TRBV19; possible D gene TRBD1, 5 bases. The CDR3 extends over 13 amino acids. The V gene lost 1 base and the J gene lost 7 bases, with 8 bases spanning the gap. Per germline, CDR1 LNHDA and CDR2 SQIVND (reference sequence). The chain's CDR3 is CASSIGWDQPQHF. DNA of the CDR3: TGTGCCAGTAGTATAGGATGGGACCAGCCCCAGCATTTT.

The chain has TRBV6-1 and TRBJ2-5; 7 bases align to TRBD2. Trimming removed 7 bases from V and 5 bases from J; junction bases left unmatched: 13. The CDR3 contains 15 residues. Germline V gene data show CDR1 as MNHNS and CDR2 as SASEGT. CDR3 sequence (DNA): TGTGCCAGCACCATGGGGGGGGGTAGGGTCGAGACCCAGTACTTC. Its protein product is CASTMGGGRVETQYF.

CDR3 loop: CASSYYAGVPGYTF. CDR3 DNA: TGTGCCAGCAGTTACTACGCAGGGGTGCCTGGCTACACCTTC. This sequence joins TRBV6-5 and TRBJ1-2; D is perhaps TRBD1 (6 bases). Germline lookup yields CDR1 MNHEY and CDR2 SVGAGI. The CDR3 runs to 14 residues. Trimming left V 1 base short and J 7 bases short, with 13 bases between.

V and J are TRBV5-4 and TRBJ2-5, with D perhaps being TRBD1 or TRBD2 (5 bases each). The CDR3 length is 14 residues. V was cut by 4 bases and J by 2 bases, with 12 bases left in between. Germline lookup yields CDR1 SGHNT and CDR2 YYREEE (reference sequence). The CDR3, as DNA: TGTGCCAGCAGCAAGGACTGGGGGCAAGAGACCCAGTACTTC. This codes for CASSKDWGQETQYF.

CDR3 coding DNA: TGTGCCAGCAGGGGGGGGACTAGCGGGAATGGTGAGCAGTTCTTC. It translates to CASRGGTSGNGEQFF. V usage is TRBV6-1 and J usage is TRBJ2-1; 13 bases are a match to TRBD2. CDR1 is MNHNS and CDR2 is SASEGT in the germline V gene. The CDR3 is 15 residues long. V lost 6 bases, J lost 9 bases, and 8 bases stayed unmatched.

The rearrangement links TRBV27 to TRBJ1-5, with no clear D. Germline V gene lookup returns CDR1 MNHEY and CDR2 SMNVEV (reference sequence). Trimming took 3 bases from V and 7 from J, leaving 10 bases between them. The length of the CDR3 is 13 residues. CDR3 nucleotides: TGTGCCAGCAGTTTCGTCGGGGTCCAGCCCCAGCATTTT. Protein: CASSFVGVQPQHF.

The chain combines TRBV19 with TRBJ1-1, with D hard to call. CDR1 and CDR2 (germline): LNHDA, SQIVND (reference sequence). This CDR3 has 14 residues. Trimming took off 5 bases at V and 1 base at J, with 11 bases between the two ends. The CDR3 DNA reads TGTGCCAGTAGTTCAATGGGCTGGAACACTGAAGCTTTCTTT. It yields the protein CASSSMGWNTEAFF.

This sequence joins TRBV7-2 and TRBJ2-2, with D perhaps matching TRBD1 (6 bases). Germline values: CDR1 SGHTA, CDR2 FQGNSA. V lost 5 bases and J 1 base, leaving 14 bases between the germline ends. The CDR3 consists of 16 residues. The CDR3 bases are TGTGCCAGCAGCACCCGATGGGACAAGAACACCGGGGAGCTGTTTTTT. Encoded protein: CASSTRWDKNTGELFF.

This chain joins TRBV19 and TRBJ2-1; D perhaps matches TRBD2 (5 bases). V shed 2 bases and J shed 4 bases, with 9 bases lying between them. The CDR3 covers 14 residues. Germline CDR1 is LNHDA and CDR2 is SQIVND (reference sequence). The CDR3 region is CASSISDLYNEQFF. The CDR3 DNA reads TGTGCCAGTAGTATATCGGACTTGTACAATGAGCAGTTCTTC.

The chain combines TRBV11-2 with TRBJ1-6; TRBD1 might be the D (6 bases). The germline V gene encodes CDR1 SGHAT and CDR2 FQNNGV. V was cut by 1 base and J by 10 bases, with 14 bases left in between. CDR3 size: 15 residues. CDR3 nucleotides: TGTGCCAGCAGCTTAGGGAGGACAGTCGGATCACCCCTCCACTTT. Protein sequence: CASSLGRTVGSPLHF.

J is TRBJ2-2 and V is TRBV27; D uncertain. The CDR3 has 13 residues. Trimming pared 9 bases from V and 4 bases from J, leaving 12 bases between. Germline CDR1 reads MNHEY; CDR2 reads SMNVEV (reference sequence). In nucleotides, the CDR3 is TGTGCCAGGCCTGGACCAGGCACCGGGGAGCTGTTTTTT. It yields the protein CARPGPGTGELFF.

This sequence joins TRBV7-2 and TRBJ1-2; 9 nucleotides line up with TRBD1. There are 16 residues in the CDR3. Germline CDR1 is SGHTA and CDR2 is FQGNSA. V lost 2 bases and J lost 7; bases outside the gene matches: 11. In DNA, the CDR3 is TGTGCCAGCAGCTTACCGCAGACCACGACAGGGGGTGGCTACACCTTC. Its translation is CASSLPQTTTGGGYTF.

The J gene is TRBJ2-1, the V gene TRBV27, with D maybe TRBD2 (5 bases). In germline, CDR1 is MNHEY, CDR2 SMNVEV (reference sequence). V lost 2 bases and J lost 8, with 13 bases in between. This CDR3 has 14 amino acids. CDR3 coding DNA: TGTGCCAGCAGTTTAAATGGAGCGGTCTATGAGCAGTTCTTC. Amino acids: CASSLNGAVYEQFF.

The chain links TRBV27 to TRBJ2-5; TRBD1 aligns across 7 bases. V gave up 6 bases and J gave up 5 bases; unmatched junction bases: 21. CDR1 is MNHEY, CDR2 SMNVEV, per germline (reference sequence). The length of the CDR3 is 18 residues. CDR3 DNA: TGTGCCAGCAGCCGAGGACAGGTTCGTCGTAGAAAAGGGGAGACCCAGTACTTC. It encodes CASSRGQVRRRKGETQYF.

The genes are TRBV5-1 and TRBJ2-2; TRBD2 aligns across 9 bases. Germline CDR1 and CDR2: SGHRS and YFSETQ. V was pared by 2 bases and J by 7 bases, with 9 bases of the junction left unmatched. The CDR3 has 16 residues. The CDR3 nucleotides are TGCGCCAGCAGCTTTAGCGGGAGTCCCGGGATCGGGGAGCTGTTTTTT. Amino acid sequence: CASSFSGSPGIGELFF.

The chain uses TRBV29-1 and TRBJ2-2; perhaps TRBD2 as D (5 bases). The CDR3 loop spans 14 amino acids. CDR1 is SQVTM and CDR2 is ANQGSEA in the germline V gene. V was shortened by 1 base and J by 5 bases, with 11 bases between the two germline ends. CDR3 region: CSVEGGARTGELFF. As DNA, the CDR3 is TGCAGCGTTGAAGGGGGAGCTCGAACCGGGGAGCTGTTTTTT.

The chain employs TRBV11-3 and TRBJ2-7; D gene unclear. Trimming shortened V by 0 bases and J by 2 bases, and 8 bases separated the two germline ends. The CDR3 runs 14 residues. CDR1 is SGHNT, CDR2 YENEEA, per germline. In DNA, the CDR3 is TGTGCCAGCAGCTTAGAGGGCGGACCCTACGAGCAGTACTTC. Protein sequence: CASSLEGGPYEQYF.

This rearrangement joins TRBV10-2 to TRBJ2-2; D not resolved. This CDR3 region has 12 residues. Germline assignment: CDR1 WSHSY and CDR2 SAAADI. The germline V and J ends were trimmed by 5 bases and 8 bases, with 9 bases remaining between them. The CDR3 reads CASSPGIGELFF. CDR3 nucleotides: TGCGCCAGCAGTCCTGGGATAGGGGAGCTGTTTTTT.

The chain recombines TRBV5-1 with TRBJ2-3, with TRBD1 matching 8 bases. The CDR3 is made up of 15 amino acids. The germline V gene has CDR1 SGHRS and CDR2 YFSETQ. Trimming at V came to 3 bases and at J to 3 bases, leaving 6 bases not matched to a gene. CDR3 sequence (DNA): TGCGCCAGCAGCTCGGACAGGGTCGCGACAGATACGCAGTATTTT. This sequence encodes CASSSDRVATDTQYF.